This T cell receptor beta chain was sequenced for a study of cytomegalovirus exposure and HLA in healthy donors. Study findings and constraints: Versus the approximately 700-donor mean, an Asian-associated ancestry cluster reportedly showed fewer N-insertions in a later analysis. Highest at DRB1 and lowest at HLA-C, TCR association rates differed among HLA loci in a later analysis. Later analysis associated a missense DCLRE1C variant with TCR beta V- and J-gene trimming.

This clone was seen a few times. Its antigen is as yet unknown. Germline V CDR1 and CDR2: SQVTM, ANQGSEA. Trimming at V came to 8 bases and at J to 6 bases, leaving 8 bases not matched to a gene. The CDR3 runs 12 residues. Both 60 Vbeta primers and 13 Jbeta primers went into the PCR. Method: immunoSEQ multiplex PCR; TCRdb's copy keeps in-frame clones and lacks some. The sample includes some 110,000 clones, 70% seen only once; the top ten take around 8.2%. V is TRBV29-1 and J is TRBJ2-7; 9 bases match TRBD1. Sequenced: PBMCs. This receptor was obtained from a man aged 25 to 45 in good health and CMV-seropositive. The CDR3 coding sequence is TGCAGCATCCGGACAGGGGTGATCGAGCAGTACTTC. Translating it yields CSIRTGVIEQYF.